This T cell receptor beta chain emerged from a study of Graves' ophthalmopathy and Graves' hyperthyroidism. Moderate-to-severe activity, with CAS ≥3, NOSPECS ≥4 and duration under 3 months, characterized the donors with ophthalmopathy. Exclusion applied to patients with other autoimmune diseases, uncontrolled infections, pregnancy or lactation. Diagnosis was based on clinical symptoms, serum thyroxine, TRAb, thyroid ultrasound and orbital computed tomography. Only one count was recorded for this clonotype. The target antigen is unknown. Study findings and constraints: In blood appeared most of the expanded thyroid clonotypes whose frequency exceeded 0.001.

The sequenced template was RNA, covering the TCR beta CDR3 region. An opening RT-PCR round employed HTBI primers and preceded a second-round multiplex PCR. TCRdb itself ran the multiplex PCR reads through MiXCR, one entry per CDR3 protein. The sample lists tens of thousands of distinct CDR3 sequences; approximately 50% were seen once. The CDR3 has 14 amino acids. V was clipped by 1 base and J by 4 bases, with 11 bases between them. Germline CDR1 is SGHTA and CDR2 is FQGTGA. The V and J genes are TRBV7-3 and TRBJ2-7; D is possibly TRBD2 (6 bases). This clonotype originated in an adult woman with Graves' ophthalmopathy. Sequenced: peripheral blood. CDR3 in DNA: TGTGCCAGCAGCTTAAGCGGGATTTCGTACGAGCAGTACTTC. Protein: CASSLSGISYEQYF.